These 3 T cell receptor beta chains were all obtained from the same sample, sequenced in a study of cytomegalovirus exposure and HLA in healthy donors. Primers included in the PCR were 60 Vbeta and 13 Jbeta primers. Assay: immunoSEQ multiplex PCR; the TCRdb copy retains only in-frame clones and omits some. This repertoire shows 95,000 to 100,000 clones, about 85% found once; its top ten account for approximately 3.6%. The sequenced sample was PBMCs. The receptors were gathered from a man aged 25-40 years in good health and CMV-seronegative.

The chain is built from TRBV10-3 and TRBJ1-2; D remains unclear. Trimming pared 6 bases from V and 4 bases from J, leaving 6 bases between. This CDR3 has 11 amino acids. CDR1 is ENHRY, CDR2 SYGVKD, per germline. The CDR3 here is CAIRASYGYTF. CDR3 in DNA: TGTGCCATCAGGGCCAGCTATGGCTACACCTTC.

The chain joins TRBV18 to TRBJ2-7; 7 bases align to TRBD1. Per germline, CDR1 KGHSH and CDR2 LQKENI. The CDR3 is made up of 14 amino acids. With 6 bases clipped from V and 1 base from J, the junction kept 6 bases outside the gene matches. The DNA of the CDR3 is TGTGCCAGCTCCGACGACAGGGTGTCCTACGAGCAGTACTTC. Its translation is CASSDDRVSYEQYF.

The chain carries TRBV21-1 and TRBJ2-7; whether TRBD2, the table's D call, matches the DNA was not checked. TRBV21-1 has pseudogene status. The CDR3 contains 17 residues. CDR3 region: CASRLGLAGAIYYEQYF. The CDR3 bases are TGTGCCAGCAGACTTGGACTAGCGGGAGCAATTTACTACGAGCAGTACTTC.